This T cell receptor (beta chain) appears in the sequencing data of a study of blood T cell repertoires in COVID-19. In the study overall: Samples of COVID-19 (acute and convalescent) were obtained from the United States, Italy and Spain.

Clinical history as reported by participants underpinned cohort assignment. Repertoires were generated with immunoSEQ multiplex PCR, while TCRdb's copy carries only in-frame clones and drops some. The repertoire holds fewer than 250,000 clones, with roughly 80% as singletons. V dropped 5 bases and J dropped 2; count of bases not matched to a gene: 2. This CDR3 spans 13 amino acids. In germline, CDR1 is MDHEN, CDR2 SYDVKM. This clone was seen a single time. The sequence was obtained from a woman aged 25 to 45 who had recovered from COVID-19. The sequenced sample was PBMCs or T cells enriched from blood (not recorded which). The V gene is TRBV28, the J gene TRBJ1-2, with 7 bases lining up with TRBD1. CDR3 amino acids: CASSGTANYGYTF. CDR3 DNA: TGTGCCAGCAGTGGGACAGCCAACTATGGCTACACCTTC.